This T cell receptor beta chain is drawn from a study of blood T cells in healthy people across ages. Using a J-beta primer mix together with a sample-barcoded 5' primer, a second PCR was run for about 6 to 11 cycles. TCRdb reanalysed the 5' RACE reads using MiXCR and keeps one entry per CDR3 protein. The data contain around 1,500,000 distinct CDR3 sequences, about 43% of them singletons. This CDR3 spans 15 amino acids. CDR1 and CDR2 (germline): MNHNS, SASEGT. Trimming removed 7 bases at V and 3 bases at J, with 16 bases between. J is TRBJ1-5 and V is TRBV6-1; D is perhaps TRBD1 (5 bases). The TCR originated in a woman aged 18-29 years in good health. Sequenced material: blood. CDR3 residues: CASTQTGSFNQPQHF. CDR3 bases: TGTGCCAGCACCCAAACAGGTTCTTTCAATCAGCCCCAGCATTTT.